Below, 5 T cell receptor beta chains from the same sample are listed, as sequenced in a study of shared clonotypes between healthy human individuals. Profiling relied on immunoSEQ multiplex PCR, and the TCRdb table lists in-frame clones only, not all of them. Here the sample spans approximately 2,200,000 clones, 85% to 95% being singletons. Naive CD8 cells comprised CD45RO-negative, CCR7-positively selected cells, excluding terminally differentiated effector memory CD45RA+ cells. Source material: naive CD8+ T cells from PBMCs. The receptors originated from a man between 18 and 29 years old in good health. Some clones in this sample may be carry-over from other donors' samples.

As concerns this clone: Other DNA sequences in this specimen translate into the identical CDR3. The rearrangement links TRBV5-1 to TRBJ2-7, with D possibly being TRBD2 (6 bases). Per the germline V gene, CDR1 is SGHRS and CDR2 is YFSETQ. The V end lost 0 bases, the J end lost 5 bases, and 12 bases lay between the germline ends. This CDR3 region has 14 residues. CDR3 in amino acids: CASSLEGGVDEQYF. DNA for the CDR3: TGCGCCAGCAGCTTGGAGGGCGGGGTGGACGAGCAGTACTTC.

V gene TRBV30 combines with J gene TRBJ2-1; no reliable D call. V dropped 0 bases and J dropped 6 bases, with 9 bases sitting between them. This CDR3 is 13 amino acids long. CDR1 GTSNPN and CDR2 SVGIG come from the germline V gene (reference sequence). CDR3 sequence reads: CAWSVSLLNEQFF. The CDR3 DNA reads TGTGCCTGGAGTGTTAGTCTCCTCAATGAGCAGTTCTTC.

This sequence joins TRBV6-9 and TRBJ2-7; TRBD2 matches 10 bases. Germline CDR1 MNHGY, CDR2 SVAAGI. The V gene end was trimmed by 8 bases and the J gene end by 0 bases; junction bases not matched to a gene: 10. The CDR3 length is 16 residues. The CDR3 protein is CASGAGGIMSSYEQYF. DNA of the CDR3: TGTGCCAGCGGAGCGGGGGGGATTATGAGCTCCTACGAGCAGTACTTC.

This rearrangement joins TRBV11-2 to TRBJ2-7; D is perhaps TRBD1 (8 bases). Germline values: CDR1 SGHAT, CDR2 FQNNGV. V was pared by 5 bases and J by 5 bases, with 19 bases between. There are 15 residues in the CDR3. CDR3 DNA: TGTGCCAGCAGCCAGGGGGCGGGGGCGCCCCACGAGCAGTACTTC. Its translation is CASSQGAGAPHEQYF.

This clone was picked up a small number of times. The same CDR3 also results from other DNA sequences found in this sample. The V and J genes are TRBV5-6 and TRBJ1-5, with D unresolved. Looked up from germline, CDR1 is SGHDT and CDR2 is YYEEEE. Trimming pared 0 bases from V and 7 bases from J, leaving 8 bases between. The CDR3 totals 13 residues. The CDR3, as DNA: TGTGCCAGCAGCTTGGGCAGCGGCCAGCCCCAGCATTTT. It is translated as CASSLGSGQPQHF.